Following are 21 T cell receptor beta chains from one sample sequenced in a study of blood T cell repertoires in COVID-19. Data came from immunoSEQ multiplex PCR; TCRdb stores just in-frame clones and leaves some out. The sample contains 200,000 to 250,000 clones, around four fifths of which appear only once. The specimen sequenced was peripheral blood. These receptors all stem from a woman aged 55 to 70 who had recovered from COVID-19.

The chain links TRBV6-2 or TRBV6-3 to TRBJ1-6; 7 positions agree with TRBD1. This CDR3 is built from 14 residues. V dropped 6 bases and J dropped 10; count of bases not matched to a gene: 9. CDR1 is MNHEY and CDR2 is SVGEGT in the germline V gene. CDR3 DNA sequence: TGTGCCAGCAGCGTCCGGGACAGAGGATCACCCCTCCACTTT. Its translation: CASSVRDRGSPLHF.

The chain combines TRBV7-9 with TRBJ2-2; unclear D gene. With 5 bases removed from V and 1 base from J, the gap between germline ends came to 8 bases. The CDR3 has 14 residues. Per germline, CDR1 SEHNR and CDR2 FQNEAQ (reference sequence). This CDR3 is CASSTRLNTGELFF. The CDR3 DNA follows: TGTGCCAGCAGCACTCGATTGAACACCGGGGAGCTGTTTTTT.

The chain is built from TRBV11-2 and TRBJ1-2, with a possible D match to TRBD1 (6 bases). The germline CDR1 and CDR2 sequences are SGHAT and FQNNGV. V lost 1 base, J lost 4 bases, and 16 bases lay in between. The CDR3 has 16 amino acids. As DNA, the CDR3 is TGTGCCAGCAGCTTAGGCGAGGTGGACAGAAGCTATGGCTACACCTTC. As protein: CASSLGEVDRSYGYTF.

This rearrangement joins TRBV7-8 to TRBJ1-3; TRBD1 matches at 7 bases. The CDR3 totals 14 residues. Looked up from germline, CDR1 is SGHVS and CDR2 is FQNEAQ. After removal of 5 bases from V and 4 bases from J, the junction contained 5 bases not matched to a gene. CDR3 sequence reads: CASSNSGGGNTIYF. The DNA for the CDR3 is TGTGCCAGCAGCAACTCAGGGGGGGGAAACACCATATATTTT.

For the CDR3, the DNA is TGTGCCAGCACTCGGGGGGGGAGTGACGAGCAGTACTTC. Translated: CASTRGGSDEQYF. The V gene is TRBV6-5, the J gene TRBJ2-7, with 8 bases lining up with TRBD2. The V segment lost 7 bases and the J segment 5 bases; nucleotides outside the gene matches: 7. Germline CDR1 is MNHEY and CDR2 is SVGAGI. This CDR3 comprises 13 residues.

The V gene is TRBV30, the J gene TRBJ2-6, with D hard to call. CDR3 length: 10 amino acids. Germline V gives CDR1 GTSNPN, CDR2 SVGIG (reference sequence). CDR3 DNA sequence: TGTGGCGCTGGGGCCAACGTCCTGACTTTC. The encoded protein is CGAGANVLTF.

The V call is TRBV6-5, the J call TRBJ1-4, with D perhaps matching TRBD1 (6 bases). The length of the CDR3 is 13 residues. The germline gives CDR1 MNHEY, CDR2 SVGAGI. Between the trimmed V and J ends, which lost 7 bases and 8 bases, there was a span of 14 bases. The CDR3 nucleotides are TGTGCCAGCACGGGGACACCGGGGGAAAAACTGTTTTTT. This gives the protein CASTGTPGEKLFF.

This chain joins TRBV15 and TRBJ1-2, with 7 bases lining up with TRBD1. The germline CDR1 and CDR2 sequences are LNHNV and YYDKDF (reference sequence). The CDR3 contains 14 residues. J gave up 4 bases and V 1 base, and 3 bases lay outside the gene matches. The CDR3 spells CATSRGGTAYGYTF. As DNA, the CDR3 is TGTGCCACCAGCAGAGGCGGGACAGCCTATGGCTACACCTTC.

This clone turned up a few times. The rearrangement links TRBV4-1 to TRBJ2-3; 8 bases match TRBD1. This CDR3 has 17 residues. V shed 0 bases and J 3 bases; nucleotides not matched to a gene: 8. The germline V gene has CDR1 MGHRA and CDR2 YSYEKL. This CDR3 reads CASSQEGRTGLTDTQYF. The CDR3 nucleotides read TGCGCCAGCAGCCAAGAAGGCAGGACAGGGCTTACAGATACGCAGTATTTT.

The rearrangement joins TRBV27 to TRBJ2-7, with a weak D call TRBD2 (6 bases). This CDR3 is built from 14 residues. Per the germline V gene, CDR1 is MNHEY and CDR2 is SMNVEV (reference sequence). V lost 5 bases to trimming and J lost 5 bases, with 16 bases between them. The CDR3 reads CASSPLAALNEQYF. The CDR3 DNA reads as TGTGCCAGCAGTCCCTTAGCGGCTCTCAACGAGCAGTACTTC.

This rearrangement joins TRBV9 to TRBJ1-2; weak D call: TRBD1 (6 bases). The CDR3 is 13 residues long. From germline, CDR1 is SGDLS and CDR2 YYNGEE. V was trimmed by 3 bases and J by 3 bases, leaving 9 bases between them. For the CDR3, the DNA is TGTGCCAGCAGCGGTACAGGGTACTATGGCTACACCTTC. Its protein product is CASSGTGYYGYTF.

The chain couples TRBV7-9 to TRBJ1-1; 9 bases are a match to TRBD1. Germline lookup yields CDR1 SEHNR and CDR2 FQNEAQ (reference sequence). V lost 6 bases and J lost 5; bases outside the gene matches: 7. The CDR3 has 14 amino acids. The CDR3 is CASSPVDRGTEAFF. The CDR3 DNA follows: TGTGCCAGCAGTCCGGTAGACAGGGGGACTGAAGCTTTCTTT.

V gene TRBV5-4 combines with J gene TRBJ1-2; a possible D gene is TRBD1 (6 bases). The V end lost 7 bases, the J end lost 1 base, and 14 bases lay between the germline ends. This CDR3 contains 14 residues. Germline V gene lookup returns CDR1 SGHNT and CDR2 YYREEE (reference sequence). CDR3 amino acids: CASLGQLHNYGYTF. The CDR3 DNA sequence: TGTGCCAGCCTCGGACAGCTCCATAACTATGGCTACACCTTC.

The chain employs TRBV9 and TRBJ1-4; 9 bases are a match to TRBD1. There are 16 residues in the CDR3. J was trimmed by 5 bases and V by 4 bases; bases with no gene match: 9. The germline V gene encodes CDR1 SGDLS and CDR2 YYNGEE. The CDR3 sequence: CASSLGQGIINEKLFF. CDR3 nucleotide sequence: TGTGCCAGCAGCTTAGGACAGGGGATAATAAATGAAAAACTGTTTTTT.

In this sample, this clone turned up a few times. The V and J genes are TRBV13 and TRBJ1-4; 10 bases match TRBD1. CDR3 size: 16 residues. Germline values: CDR1 PRHDT, CDR2 FYEKMQ (reference sequence). V shed 7 bases and J 0 bases; nucleotides not matched to a gene: 5. The CDR3 DNA reads TGTGCCAGCAAGACAGGGGGCTCCACAACTAATGAAAAACTGTTTTTT. It yields the protein CASKTGGSTTNEKLFF.

The V gene is TRBV5-5, the J gene TRBJ1-5; D not certain. CDR1 and CDR2 (germline): SGHKS, YYEKEE (reference sequence). Trimming took off 1 base at V and 6 bases at J, with 8 bases between the two ends. The CDR3 spans 13 residues. As DNA, the CDR3 is TGTGCCAGCAGCTTGTCACCGGGTCAGCCCCAGCATTTT. As protein: CASSLSPGQPQHF.

The rearrangement joins TRBV11-2 to TRBJ1-2, with 7 bases lining up with TRBD1. V was clipped by 4 bases and J by 2 bases; unmatched bases: 13. Germline CDR1 SGHAT, CDR2 FQNNGV. CDR3 length: 17 residues. CDR3 protein: CASSSYRGSGENYGYTF. CDR3 DNA sequence: TGTGCCAGCAGCTCGTACAGGGGCTCGGGGGAGAACTATGGCTACACCTTC. Drawing the rest from reference TRBV11-2 and TRBJ1-2, the complete variable domain is EAGVAQSPRYKIIEKRQSVAFWCNPISGHATLYWYQQILGQGPKLLIQFQNNGVVDDSQLPKDRFSAERLKGVDSTLKIQPAKLEDSAVYLCASSSYRGSGENYGYTFGSGTRLTVV.

DNA for the CDR3: TGTGCCAGCAGCCGGATGATGGCTAGCGGGGGGGCCTTAAATGAGCAGTTCTTC. It is translated as CASSRMMASGGALNEQFF. V usage is TRBV3-1 (or the pseudogene TRBV3-2) and J usage is TRBJ2-1; 12 bases map to TRBD2. This CDR3 comprises 18 residues. Per germline, CDR1 LGHDT and CDR2 YNNKEL (reference sequence). J was trimmed by 7 bases and V by 4 bases; bases with no gene match: 14.

The CDR3 region has the DNA TGTGCCAGCAGTGAAGATATGGGACAGATTGGCTACACCTTC. Residues: CASSEDMGQIGYTF. The chain uses TRBV2 and TRBJ1-2; 7 bases align to TRBD1. The germline V gene has CDR1 SNHLY and CDR2 FYNNEI. Germline trimming cut 1 base from V and 7 bases from J; bases unmatched to any gene: 6. The CDR3 has 14 amino acids.

The chain combines TRBV7-9 with TRBJ2-1; TRBD1 matches at 9 bases. V gave up 7 bases and J gave up 4 bases; unmatched junction bases: 8. CDR1 is SEHNR, CDR2 FQNEAQ, per germline (reference sequence). The CDR3 covers 15 residues. This CDR3 is CASTQDRGYYNEQFF. Written as DNA, the CDR3 is TGTGCCAGCACCCAGGACAGGGGCTATTACAATGAGCAGTTCTTC.

This clone appeared once. The chain recombines TRBV9 with TRBJ2-1, with D perhaps TRBD1 (7 bases). Germline V CDR1 and CDR2: SGDLS, YYNGEE. Trimming took 2 bases from V and 6 from J, leaving 18 bases between them. The CDR3 runs 16 residues. The CDR3 DNA follows: TGTGCCAGCAGCGTGCTCAGGGGGGACATGATCAATGAGCAGTTCTTC. It is translated as CASSVLRGDMINEQFF.